A single sample is the source of the 4 T cell receptor beta chains below, sequenced in a study of blood T cell repertoires in COVID-19. Using immunoSEQ multiplex PCR, the repertoire was profiled, and TCRdb retains in-frame clones only, with some absent. The sample lists 200,000 to 250,000 clones, 80% to 90% seen once, with less than 6.5% in the top ten. Sequences were obtained from peripheral blood. Receptors originate from an older woman who had recovered from COVID-19.

V gene TRBV25-1 combines with J gene TRBJ1-2; 7 bases match TRBD1. V dropped 0 bases and J dropped 7; count of bases not matched to a gene: 14. CDR1 is MGHDK and CDR2 is SYGVNS in the germline V gene. The CDR3 is 17 residues long. The CDR3 DNA is TGTGCCAGCAGTGAATATAAGCTCCCAGGGGGGAGAGCTGGCTACACCTTC. Residues: CASSEYKLPGGRAGYTF.

In its sample, this clone was seen once. The chain joins TRBV7-9 to TRBJ1-6, with 8 bases lining up with TRBD1. The CDR3 spans 15 residues. Germline V gene sequence: CDR1 SEHNR, CDR2 FQNEAQ (reference sequence). J was trimmed by 10 bases and V by 4 bases; bases with no gene match: 9. The CDR3 DNA follows: TGTGCCAGCAGCTCCTCAGGGGGCAGCGGGTCACCCCTCCACTTT. Its translation is CASSSSGGSGSPLHF. Filled out from reference TRBV7-9 and TRBJ1-6, the complete variable domain reads DTGVSQNPRHKITKRGQNVTFRCDPISEHNRLYWYRQTLGQGPEFLTYFQNEAQLEKSRLLSDRFSAERPKGSFSTLEIQRTEQGDSAMYLCASSSSGGSGSPLHFGNGTRLTVT.

V is TRBV30 and J is TRBJ2-7; TRBD1 is a possible D gene (6 bases). Germline V lookup: CDR1 GTSNPN, CDR2 SVGIG (reference sequence). V lost 0 bases and J lost 12, with 15 bases in between. The CDR3 has 12 amino acids. CDR3 sequence reads: CAWSVNRVGMYF. CDR3 sequence (DNA): TGTGCCTGGAGTGTCAACAGGGTAGGGATGTACTTC.

This chain connects TRBV5-1 to TRBJ1-4, with TRBD1 identical over 7 bases. The CDR3 extends over 16 amino acids. After removal of 4 bases from V and 4 bases from J, the junction contained 10 bases not matched to a gene. From germline, CDR1 is SGHRS and CDR2 YFSETQ. The DNA of the CDR3 is TGCGCCAGCAGCAAAGACAGGGTCGCCATTAATGAAAAACTGTTTTTT. Residues: CASSKDRVAINEKLFF.